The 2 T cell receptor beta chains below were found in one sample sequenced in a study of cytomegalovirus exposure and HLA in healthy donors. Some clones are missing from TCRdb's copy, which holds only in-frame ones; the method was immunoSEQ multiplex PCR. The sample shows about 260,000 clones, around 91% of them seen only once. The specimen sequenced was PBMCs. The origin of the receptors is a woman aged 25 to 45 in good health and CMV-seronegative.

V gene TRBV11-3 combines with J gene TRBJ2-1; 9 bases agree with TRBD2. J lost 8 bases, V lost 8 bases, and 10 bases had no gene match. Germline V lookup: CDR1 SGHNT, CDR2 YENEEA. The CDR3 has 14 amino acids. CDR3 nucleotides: TGTGCCAGCGGGGGCGGGAGGGCCGGCGATGAGCAGTTCTTC. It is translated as CASGGGRAGDEQFF.

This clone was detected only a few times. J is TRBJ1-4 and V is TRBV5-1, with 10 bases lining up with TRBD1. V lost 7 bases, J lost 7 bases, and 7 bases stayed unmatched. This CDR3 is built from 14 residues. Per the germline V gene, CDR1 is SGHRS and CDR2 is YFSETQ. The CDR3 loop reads CASSTGGAGEKLFF. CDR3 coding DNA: TGCGCCAGCTCGACAGGGGGCGCGGGTGAAAAACTGTTTTTT.